Shown below are 25 T cell receptor beta chains from a single sample sequenced in a study of sequential checkpoint blockade in melanoma. The treatment was: randomized to nivolumab then ipilimumab (arm A) or the reverse (arm B). Generated by immunoSEQ multiplex PCR, the TCRdb table keeps only in-frame clones and is missing some. Here the sample spans about 9,100 clones, roughly 75% being singletons. This material consisted of CD8+ T cells sorted from blood (inferred from file names), taken from a patient given nivolumab and ipilimumab in sequence. These receptors were obtained from a human donor with melanoma.

The J gene is TRBJ2-1, the V gene TRBV7-9; TRBD2 matches 7 bases. The CDR3 extends over 15 amino acids. V gave up 3 bases and J gave up 8 bases; unmatched junction bases: 10. Germline lookup yields CDR1 SEHNR and CDR2 FQNEAQ (reference sequence). The CDR3 here is CASSFEGGLGYEQFF. The CDR3 bases are TGTGCCAGCAGCTTTGAGGGAGGGCTAGGCTATGAGCAGTTCTTC.

This rearrangement joins TRBV27 to TRBJ2-7; 7 positions match TRBD2. Germline CDR1 MNHEY, CDR2 SMNVEV (reference sequence). The CDR3 runs to 14 residues. V was pared by 4 bases and J by 4 bases, with 7 bases of the junction left unmatched. CDR3: CASSSAGDRYEQYF. CDR3 bases: TGTGCCAGCAGTTCGGCGGGAGATAGGTACGAGCAGTACTTC.

The CDR3 here is CASSRGGMVNTQYF. In nucleotides, the CDR3 is TGTGCCAGCAGCCGCGGGGGGATGGTGAATACGCAGTATTTT. The genes are TRBV27 and TRBJ2-3; 8 bases map to TRBD2. Germline lookup yields CDR1 MNHEY and CDR2 SMNVEV (reference sequence). CDR3 length: 14 residues. Trimming took 6 bases from V and 7 from J; bases not matched to a gene: 9.

The chain uses TRBV6-5 and TRBJ2-7, with D unresolved. The CDR3 sequence is 13 residues long. The germline CDR1 and CDR2 sequences are MNHEY and SVGAGI. V was shortened by 3 bases and J by 1 base, with 7 bases between the two germline ends. DNA of the CDR3: TGTGCCAGCAGTTATAGCCAGTCCTACGAGCAGTACTTC. As protein: CASSYSQSYEQYF.

The chain has TRBV29-1 and TRBJ2-3, with 12 bases matching TRBD2. Trimming took 0 bases from V and 6 from J; bases not matched to a gene: 10. CDR3 length: 17 amino acids. Germline CDR1 SQVTM, CDR2 ANQGSEA. This chain's CDR3 is CSVEDWSSGGAGDTQYF. In DNA form, the CDR3 reads TGCAGCGTTGAAGATTGGTCTAGCGGGGGGGCAGGGGATACGCAGTATTTT.

V and J are TRBV4-1 and TRBJ2-7; 8 bases agree with TRBD2. CDR3 length: 16 residues. In germline, CDR1 is MGHRA, CDR2 YSYEKL. Trimming at V came to 4 bases and at J to 0 bases, leaving 8 bases not matched to a gene. CDR3 coding DNA: TGCGCCAGCAGCCGTTTAGCGGGACCCAGCTCCTACGAGCAGTACTTC. Its protein product is CASSRLAGPSSYEQYF.

This clone was detected only once. The J gene is TRBJ1-1, the V gene TRBV7-9; TRBD1 agrees at 8 bases. The CDR3 runs 14 residues. J lost 5 bases, V lost 5 bases, and 7 bases had no gene match. Per germline, CDR1 SEHNR and CDR2 FQNEAQ (reference sequence). In DNA, the CDR3 is TGTGCCAGCAGCCCAGGGGGCAGTAGGACTGAAGCTTTCTTT. Encoded protein: CASSPGGSRTEAFF.

This clone counts as medium-sized. The chain joins TRBV19 to TRBJ1-5; possible D gene TRBD1, 5 bases. The germline CDR1 and CDR2 sequences are LNHDA and SQIVND (reference sequence). The V end was cut by 3 bases, the J end by 1 base, with 19 bases between. This CDR3 comprises 18 residues. The CDR3 here is CASSIMAGLSSSNQPQHF. CDR3 sequence (DNA): TGTGCCAGTAGTATTATGGCAGGGCTCAGTTCGAGCAATCAGCCCCAGCATTTT. Using reference TRBV19 and TRBJ1-5 for the parts outside the CDR3, the full variable domain is DGGITQSPKYLFRKEGQNVTLSCEQNLNHDAMYWYRQDPGQGLRLIYYSQIVNDFQKGDIAEGYSVSREKKESFPLTVTSAQKNPTAFYLCASSIMAGLSSSNQPQHFGDGTRLSIL.

The rearrangement joins TRBV5-4 to TRBJ1-1; 11 nucleotides align to TRBD1. The CDR3 covers 15 residues. The V and J ends lost 4 bases and 7 bases, in that order; junction bases with no gene match: 9. From germline, CDR1 is SGHNT and CDR2 YYREEE (reference sequence). The CDR3 nucleotides are TGTGCCAGCAGCAGAACCGGGACAGGGGGGGGTGAAGCTTTCTTT. Translation gives CASSRTGTGGGEAFF.

The gene calls are TRBV9 and TRBJ1-2; unclear D gene. The V and J ends lost 4 bases and 8 bases respectively, with 15 bases between them. Germline assignment: CDR1 SGDLS and CDR2 YYNGEE. This CDR3 has 13 residues. CDR3 loop: CASSPSAAGGYTF. The CDR3 DNA is TGTGCCAGCAGCCCGAGCGCTGCTGGAGGCTACACCTTC. The full variable domain, in which reference TRBV9 and TRBJ1-2 provide the parts outside the CDR3, is DSGVTQTPKHLITATGQRVTLRCSPRSGDLSVYWYQQSLDQGLQFLIQYYNGEERAKGNILERFSAQQFPDLHSELNLSSLELGDSALYFCASSPSAAGGYTFGSGTRLTVV.

This chain connects TRBV9 to TRBJ2-3, with TRBD1 as a possible D gene (6 bases). CDR1 SGDLS and CDR2 YYNGEE come from the germline V gene. Trimming stripped 3 bases from V and 5 bases from J, with 7 bases between. This CDR3 region has 12 residues. CDR3: CASSEGEDTQYF. The CDR3, as DNA: TGTGCCAGCAGCGAGGGGGAAGATACGCAGTATTTT.

The chain is built from TRBV15 and TRBJ2-3; 7 bases align to TRBD1. With V trimmed by 5 bases and J by 0 bases, 5 bases remained unmatched. Germline-derived CDR1 and CDR2 are LNHNV and YYDKDF (reference sequence). This CDR3 region has 15 residues. As DNA, the CDR3 is TGTGCCACCAGCGCCGGGACAGCTAGCACAGATACGCAGTATTTT. Translating gives CATSAGTASTDTQYF.

V and J are TRBV27 and TRBJ2-2; 8 bases line up with TRBD2. The CDR3 has 16 residues. Germline V gives CDR1 MNHEY, CDR2 SMNVEV (reference sequence). Trimming cost V 5 bases and J 2 bases; bases outside gene matches: 7. The CDR3 sequence is CASSLLAGLNTGELFF. The CDR3 nucleotides read TGTGCCAGCAGTCTTTTAGCGGGGCTCAACACCGGGGAGCTGTTTTTT.

V gene TRBV19 combines with J gene TRBJ2-1, with 7 bases fitting TRBD1. V shed 4 bases, J shed 3 bases, and the junction held 3 bases outside the gene matches. The CDR3 loop spans 14 amino acids. Germline lookup yields CDR1 LNHDA and CDR2 SQIVND (reference sequence). CDR3 DNA sequence: TGTGCCAGTAGTACAGGGGGAGACTACAATGAGCAGTTCTTC. Protein sequence: CASSTGGDYNEQFF.

The gene calls are TRBV6-4 and TRBJ2-1, with 10 nucleotides matching TRBD2. J lost 1 base, V lost 6 bases, and 3 bases had no gene match. Germline CDR1 is MRHNA and CDR2 is SNTAGT. The CDR3 has 15 residues. CDR3 bases: TGTGCCAGCAGCCCTAGCGGGGGATCCTACAATGAGCAGTTCTTC. It specifies CASSPSGGSYNEQFF.

V gene TRBV29-1 combines with J gene TRBJ2-7; D may be TRBD1 (6 bases). The CDR3 runs 17 residues. The V end lost 4 bases, the J end lost 3 bases, and 25 bases lay between the germline ends. CDR1 and CDR2 from the germline V gene are SQVTM and ANQGSEA. The CDR3 DNA sequence: TGCAGCGTTGTCTCTCCGGAGAGGGACACTAGTGGCTACGAGCAGTACTTC. This sequence encodes CSVVSPERDTSGYEQYF.

This clone was detected a few times. This chain joins TRBV11-3 and TRBJ2-7, with D tentatively TRBD1 (5 bases). This CDR3 has 15 amino acids. Germline CDR1 is SGHNT and CDR2 is YENEEA. Trimming shortened V by 3 bases and J by 0 bases, and 12 bases separated the two germline ends. The CDR3 sequence is CASSFGSGNSYEQYF. The CDR3 DNA reads as TGTGCCAGCAGCTTCGGCTCAGGGAACTCCTACGAGCAGTACTTC.

The V call is TRBV19, the J call TRBJ2-6; D remains ambiguous. Germline CDR1 reads LNHDA; CDR2 reads SQIVND (reference sequence). Trimming removed 4 bases at V and 2 bases at J, with 9 bases between. The CDR3 contains 15 residues. Here the CDR3 reads CASSKAAPGANVLTF. The CDR3 DNA is TGTGCCAGTAGTAAGGCGGCCCCTGGGGCCAACGTCCTGACTTTC.

The chain recombines TRBV6-1 with TRBJ1-1; D is perhaps TRBD1 (5 bases). V lost 4 bases to trimming and J lost 1 base, with 16 bases between them. CDR1 is MNHNS, CDR2 SASEGT, per germline. This CDR3 is built from 16 residues. The CDR3 DNA reads TGTGCCAGCAGTGCGGACGGGGGAAGGGGGAACACTGAAGCTTTCTTT. It specifies CASSADGGRGNTEAFF.

This sequence joins TRBV2 and TRBJ2-2; D unresolved. This CDR3 has 14 amino acids. Germline CDR1 reads SNHLY; CDR2 reads FYNNEI. Trimming removed 4 bases at V and 4 bases at J, with 10 bases between. CDR3 protein: CASSVVSVTGELFF. CDR3 sequence (DNA): TGTGCCAGCAGTGTAGTCAGCGTCACCGGGGAGCTGTTTTTT.

The chain couples TRBV9 to TRBJ1-1; tentative D call: TRBD1 (5 bases). With 0 bases removed from V and 8 bases from J, the gap between germline ends came to 29 bases. The CDR3 covers 19 residues. Germline V CDR1 and CDR2: SGDLS, YYNGEE. In DNA, the CDR3 is TGTGCCAGCAGCGTAGGGGCGGCAGGGCCTACTCTCCCGACTTTCGAAGCTTTCTTT. This sequence encodes CASSVGAAGPTLPTFEAFF.

V and J are TRBV6-4 and TRBJ2-6, with D perhaps TRBD1 (6 bases). V gave up 0 bases and J gave up 0 bases, with 12 bases separating them. This CDR3 is 18 amino acids long. Per germline, CDR1 MRHNA and CDR2 SNTAGT. The CDR3 DNA follows: TGTGCCAGCAGTGACTCGTCACAGGGCCCCTCTGGGGCCAACGTCCTGACTTTC. It codes for CASSDSSQGPSGANVLTF.

The V call is TRBV7-9, the J call TRBJ1-6; possibly TRBD1 for D (6 bases). V was pared by 4 bases and J by 0 bases, with 10 bases between. CDR1 is SEHNR, CDR2 FQNEAQ, per germline (reference sequence). CDR3 length equals 16 residues. In DNA, the CDR3 is TGTGCCAGCAGCTCATACAGGGCCTCCTATAATTCACCCCTCCACTTT. Translated, it gives CASSSYRASYNSPLHF.

The CDR3 bases are TGTGCCAGCAGTGGTCCCGGGACAGGCTCGGAGGCCTATAATTCACCCCTCCACTTT. It translates to CASSGPGTGSEAYNSPLHF. This chain joins TRBV6-1 and TRBJ1-6, with 8 nucleotides matching TRBD1. Germline-derived CDR1 and CDR2 are MNHNS and SASEGT. CDR3 length: 19 amino acids. With 4 bases clipped from V and 2 bases from J, the junction kept 13 bases outside the gene matches.

The chain uses TRBV7-2 and TRBJ2-5, with 10 bases that match TRBD2. CDR1 SGHTA and CDR2 FQGNSA come from the germline V gene. Unmatched junction bases numbered 9, after V lost 0 bases and J lost 5 bases. The CDR3 loop spans 17 amino acids. The CDR3 sequence: CASSLAASGSPGETQYF. The CDR3 DNA sequence: TGTGCCAGCAGCTTAGCGGCTAGCGGGAGCCCCGGGGAGACCCAGTACTTC.